The table lists the clone carrying this T cell receptor (beta chain) with a few counts. Its antigen is undetermined. The PCR ran on 60 Vbeta and 13 Jbeta primers. The data were produced by immunoSEQ multiplex PCR, yet TCRdb's version contains in-frame clones alone and is incomplete. The repertoire has under 200,000 clones, 70% to 80% of them found once; the top ten carry approximately 2.5%. The record originates from a study of cytomegalovirus exposure and HLA in healthy donors. The CDR3 totals 17 residues. Germline values: CDR1 SGHKS, CDR2 YYEKEE (reference sequence). V shed 4 bases, J shed 4 bases, and the junction held 10 bases outside the gene matches. Study-wide findings and caveats: Presence/absence analyses supposed approximately even sequencing depth among donors.

Material: PBMCs. The sequence derives from a man aged 55-75 years in good health and CMV-seronegative. The chain joins TRBV5-5 to TRBJ1-5, with TRBD1 identical over 11 bases. The CDR3 spells CASSRAGTGGINQPQHF. CDR3 in DNA: TGTGCCAGCAGCCGGGCCGGGACAGGGGGGATTAATCAGCCCCAGCATTTT.